The sequence of this T cell receptor beta chain was determined in a study of blood T cell repertoires in COVID-19. Turning to the study itself: The United States, Italy and Spain supplied acute and convalescent COVID-19 samples. Sources were T cells, B-cell-depleted T cells, or PBMCs; the material itself was cDNA or gDNA.

During active infection, Seattle patients enrolled and were then monitored through disease. This CDR3 region has 14 residues. V shed 4 bases and J shed 6 bases, with 16 bases lying between them. Per the authors' pipeline: Nucleated cell number was recorded as an estimate derived from reference gene primer amplification. Assay used: immunoSEQ multiplex PCR; TCRdb lists only in-frame clones, some missing. V, J and clone size reflect that table, while D and trimming were determined from the DNA. The repertoire includes 100,000 to 150,000 clones, 90% of them detected once, and about 3.8% sits in the top ten.

The clonotype was recovered from a woman aged 55 to 70 with COVID-19, enrolled during active disease. The specimen sequenced was peripheral blood. The genes are TRBV5-3 and TRBJ1-2, with D maybe TRBD1 (6 bases). TRBV5-3 is an ORF; its function is uncertain. The CDR3 spells CARSPATKGDGYTF. DNA of the CDR3: TGTGCCAGAAGCCCAGCAACGAAGGGGGATGGCTACACCTTC.